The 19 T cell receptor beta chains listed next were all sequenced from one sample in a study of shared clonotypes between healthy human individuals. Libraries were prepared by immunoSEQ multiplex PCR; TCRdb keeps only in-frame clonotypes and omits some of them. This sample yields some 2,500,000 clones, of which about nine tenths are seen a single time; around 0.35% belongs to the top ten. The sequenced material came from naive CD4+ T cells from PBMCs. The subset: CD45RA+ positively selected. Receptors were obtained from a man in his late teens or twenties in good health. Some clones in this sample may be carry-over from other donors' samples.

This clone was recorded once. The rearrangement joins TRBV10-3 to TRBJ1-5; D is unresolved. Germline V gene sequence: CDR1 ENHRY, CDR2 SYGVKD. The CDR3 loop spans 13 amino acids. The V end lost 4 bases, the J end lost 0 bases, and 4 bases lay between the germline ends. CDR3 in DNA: TGTGCCATCAGTGCCGATAGCAATCAGCCCCAGCATTTT. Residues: CAISADSNQPQHF.

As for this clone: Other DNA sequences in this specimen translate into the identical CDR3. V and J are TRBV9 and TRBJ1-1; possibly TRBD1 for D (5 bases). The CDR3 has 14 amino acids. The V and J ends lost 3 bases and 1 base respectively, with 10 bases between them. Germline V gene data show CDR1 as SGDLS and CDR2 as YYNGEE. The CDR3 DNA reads TGTGCCAGCAGCGCGCAAGGGGCGAACACTGAAGCTTTCTTT. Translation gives CASSAQGANTEAFF.

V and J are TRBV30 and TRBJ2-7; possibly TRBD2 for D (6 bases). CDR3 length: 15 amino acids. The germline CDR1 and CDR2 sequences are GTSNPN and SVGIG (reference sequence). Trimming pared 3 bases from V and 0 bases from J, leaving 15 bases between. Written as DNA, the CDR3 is TGTGCCTGGAGAGTGGGAGTAGCGGCCTCCTACGAGCAGTACTTC. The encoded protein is CAWRVGVAASYEQYF.

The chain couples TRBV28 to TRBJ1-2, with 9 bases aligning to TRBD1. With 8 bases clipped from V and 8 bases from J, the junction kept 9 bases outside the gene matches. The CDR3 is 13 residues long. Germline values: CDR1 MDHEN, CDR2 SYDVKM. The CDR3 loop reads CASFQYRGLGYTF. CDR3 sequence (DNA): TGTGCCAGCTTTCAGTACAGGGGGCTGGGCTACACCTTC.

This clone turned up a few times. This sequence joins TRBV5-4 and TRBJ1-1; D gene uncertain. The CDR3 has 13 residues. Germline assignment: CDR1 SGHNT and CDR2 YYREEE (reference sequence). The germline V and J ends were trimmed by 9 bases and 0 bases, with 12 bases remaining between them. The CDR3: CATSGSLNTEAFF. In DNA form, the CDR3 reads TGTGCCACAAGTGGTAGTTTGAACACTGAAGCTTTCTTT.

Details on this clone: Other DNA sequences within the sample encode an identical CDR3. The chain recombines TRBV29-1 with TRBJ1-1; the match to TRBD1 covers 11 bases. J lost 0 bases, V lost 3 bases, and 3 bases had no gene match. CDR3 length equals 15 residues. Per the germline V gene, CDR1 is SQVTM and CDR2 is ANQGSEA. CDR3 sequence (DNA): TGCAGCGTTGAGGGGACAGGGGGAATGAACACTGAAGCTTTCTTT. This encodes CSVEGTGGMNTEAFF. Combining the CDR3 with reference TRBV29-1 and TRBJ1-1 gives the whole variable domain SAVISQKPSRDICQRGTSLTIQCQVDSQVTMMFWYRQQPGQSLTLIATANQGSEATYESGFVIDKFPISRPNLTFSTLTVSNMSPEDSSIYLCSVEGTGGMNTEAFFGQGTRLTVV.

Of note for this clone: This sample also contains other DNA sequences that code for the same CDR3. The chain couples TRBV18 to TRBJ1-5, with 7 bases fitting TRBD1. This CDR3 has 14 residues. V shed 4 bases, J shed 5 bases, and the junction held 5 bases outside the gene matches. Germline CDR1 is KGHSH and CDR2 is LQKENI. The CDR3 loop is CASSLRQGDQPQHF. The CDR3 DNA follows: TGTGCCAGCTCACTCCGACAGGGTGATCAGCCCCAGCATTTT. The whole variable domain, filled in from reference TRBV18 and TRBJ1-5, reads NAGVMQNPRHLVRRRGQEARLRCSPMKGHSHVYWYRQLPEEGLKFMVYLQKENIIDESGMPKERFSAEFPKEGPSILRIQQVVRGDSAAYFCASSLRQGDQPQHFGDGTRLSIL.

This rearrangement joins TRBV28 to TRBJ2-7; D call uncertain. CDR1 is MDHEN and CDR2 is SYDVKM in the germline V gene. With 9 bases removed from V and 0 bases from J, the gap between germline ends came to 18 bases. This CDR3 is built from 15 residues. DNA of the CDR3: TGTGCCAGTAGTCGTGGGTCCTCTCCCTCCTACGAGCAGTACTTC. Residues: CASSRGSSPSYEQYF.

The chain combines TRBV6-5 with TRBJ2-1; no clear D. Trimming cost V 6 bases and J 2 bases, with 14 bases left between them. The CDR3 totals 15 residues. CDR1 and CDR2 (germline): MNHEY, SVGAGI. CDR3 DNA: TGTGCCAGCAGCTCTAGTTCTGTCCCCTACAATGAGCAGTTCTTC. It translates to CASSSSSVPYNEQFF.

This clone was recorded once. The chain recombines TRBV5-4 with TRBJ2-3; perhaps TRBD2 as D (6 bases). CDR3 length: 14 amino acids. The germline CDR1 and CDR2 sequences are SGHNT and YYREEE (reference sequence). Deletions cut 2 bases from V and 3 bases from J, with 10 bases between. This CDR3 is CASSFWAGTDTQYF. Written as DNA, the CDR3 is TGTGCCAGCAGCTTTTGGGCGGGGACAGATACGCAGTATTTT. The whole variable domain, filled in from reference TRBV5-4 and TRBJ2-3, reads ETGVTQSPTHLIKTRGQQVTLRCSSQSGHNTVSWYQQALGQGPQFIFQYYREEENGRGNFPPRFSGLQFPNYSSELNVNALELDDSALYLCASSFWAGTDTQYFGPGTRLTVL.

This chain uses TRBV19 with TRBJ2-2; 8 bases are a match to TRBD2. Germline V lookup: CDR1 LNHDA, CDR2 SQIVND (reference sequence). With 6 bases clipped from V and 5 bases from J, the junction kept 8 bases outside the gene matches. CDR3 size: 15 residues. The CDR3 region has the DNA TGTGCCAGTAGCCGAGGGTCTAGCGGGACCGGGGAGCTGTTTTTT. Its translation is CASSRGSSGTGELFF.

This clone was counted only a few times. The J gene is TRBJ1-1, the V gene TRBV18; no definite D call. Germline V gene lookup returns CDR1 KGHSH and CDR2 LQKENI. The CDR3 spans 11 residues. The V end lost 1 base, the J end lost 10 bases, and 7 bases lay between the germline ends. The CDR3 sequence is CASSPLVGAFF. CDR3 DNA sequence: TGTGCCAGCTCACCACTGGTAGGAGCTTTCTTT.

The CDR3 DNA reads TGTGCCAGCTCACCCCAAGGGGACAGGGGGGCGCCCCAGCATTTT. Protein product: CASSPQGDRGAPQHF. The chain is built from TRBV18 and TRBJ1-5; 11 nucleotides match TRBD1. The CDR3 has 15 amino acids. J was trimmed by 9 bases and V by 3 bases; bases with no gene match: 7. In germline, CDR1 is KGHSH, CDR2 LQKENI. Filled out from reference TRBV18 and TRBJ1-5, the complete variable domain reads NAGVMQNPRHLVRRRGQEARLRCSPMKGHSHVYWYRQLPEEGLKFMVYLQKENIIDESGMPKERFSAEFPKEGPSILRIQQVVRGDSAAYFCASSPQGDRGAPQHFGDGTRLSIL.

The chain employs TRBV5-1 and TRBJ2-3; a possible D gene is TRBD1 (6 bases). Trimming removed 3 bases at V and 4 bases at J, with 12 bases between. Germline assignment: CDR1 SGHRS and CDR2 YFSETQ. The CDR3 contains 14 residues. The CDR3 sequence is CASSSGQRPDTQYF. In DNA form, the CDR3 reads TGCGCCAGCAGCTCCGGACAGAGGCCAGATACGCAGTATTTT.

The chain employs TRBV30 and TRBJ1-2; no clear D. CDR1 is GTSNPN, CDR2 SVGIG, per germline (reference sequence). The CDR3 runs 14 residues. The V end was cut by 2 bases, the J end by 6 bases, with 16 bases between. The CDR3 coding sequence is TGTGCCTGGAGTATCCCAGCGGCCCTGAATGGCTACACCTTC. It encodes CAWSIPAALNGYTF.

CDR3 amino acids: CASSRTGTGANVLTF. The CDR3 DNA follows: TGTGCCAGCAGCCGGACAGGGACTGGGGCCAACGTCCTGACTTTC. The V call is TRBV5-4, the J call TRBJ2-6; TRBD1 aligns across 8 bases. The V gene's germline CDR1 is SGHNT and CDR2 YYREEE (reference sequence). Trimming cost V 4 bases and J 2 bases; bases outside gene matches: 2. The CDR3 is 15 residues long. Looking up the rest from reference TRBV5-4 and TRBJ2-6 gives the full variable domain: ETGVTQSPTHLIKTRGQQVTLRCSSQSGHNTVSWYQQALGQGPQFIFQYYREEENGRGNFPPRFSGLQFPNYSSELNVNALELDDSALYLCASSRTGTGANVLTFGAGSRLTVL.

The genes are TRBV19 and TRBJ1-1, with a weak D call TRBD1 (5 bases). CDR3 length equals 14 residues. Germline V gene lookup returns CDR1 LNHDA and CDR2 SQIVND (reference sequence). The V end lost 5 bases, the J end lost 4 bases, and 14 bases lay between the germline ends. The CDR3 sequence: CASSPPGLPTEAFF. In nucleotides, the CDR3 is TGTGCCAGTAGTCCACCAGGGTTACCCACTGAAGCTTTCTTT.

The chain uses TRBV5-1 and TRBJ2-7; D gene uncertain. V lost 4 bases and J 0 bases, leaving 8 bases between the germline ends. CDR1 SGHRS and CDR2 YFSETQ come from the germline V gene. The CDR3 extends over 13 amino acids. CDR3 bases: TGCGCCAGCAGCGAGCTACCCTCCTACGAGCAGTACTTC. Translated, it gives CASSELPSYEQYF.

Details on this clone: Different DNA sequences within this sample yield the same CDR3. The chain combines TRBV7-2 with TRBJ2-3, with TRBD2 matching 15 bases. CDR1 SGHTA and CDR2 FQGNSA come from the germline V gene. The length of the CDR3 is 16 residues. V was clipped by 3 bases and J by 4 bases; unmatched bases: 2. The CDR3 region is CASSLGLAGGADTQYF. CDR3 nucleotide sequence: TGTGCCAGCAGCTTGGGACTAGCGGGAGGAGCAGATACGCAGTATTTT.